These T cell receptor beta chains were read from a single sample in a study of regulatory T cells in long-lasting Graves disease. Each CDR3 protein gets one entry after TCRdb re-called the multiplex PCR reads with MiXCR. The table records a few hundred thousand distinct CDR3 sequences, 16% of them present only once. These data were likewise used in another study, on T cells in Graves' hyperthyroidism and ophthalmopathy.

The starting material was peripheral blood mononuclear cells (PBMCs), obtained at new diagnosis, from a patient treated with antithyroid drugs. These receptors all stem from a woman aged 18-29 years with Graves disease. Both conserved end residues are part of each CDR3. The D gene is left open where the match is weak. Clone sizes are given selectively: once, few, many, or a class where the clone is expanded.

.	.	TRBJ2-7	TRBV28	TGTGCCAGTTTCGCCCCCGGGGCTTTCGAGGAGCAGTACTTC	CASFAPGAFEEQYF
TRBD1	.	TRBJ2-7	TRBV5-5	TGTGCCAGCAGATGGGCAGGGGGCTACGAGCAGTACTTC	CASRWAGGYEQYF
.	many	TRBJ2-7	TRBV7-2	TGTGCCAGCAGCTCGTTTTCAGGGCAGTACTTC	CASSSFSGQYF
.	many	TRBJ1-1	TRBV28	TGTGCCAGCAGTTTAAGGCGGGCGGTACCACGCCAAGAAGCTTTCTTT	CASSLRRAVPRQEAFF
TRBD1	many	TRBJ2-1	TRBV28	TGTGCCAGCAGGTCCGGGACAGGGTTCGTGGATGAGCAGTTCTTC	CASRSGTGFVDEQFF
TRBD1	many	TRBJ1-5	TRBV6-1	TGTGCCAGCAGTGACCGGGACAGGATCCCCGCCTTCAGCAATCAGCCCCAGCATTTT	CASSDRDRIPAFSNQPQHF
TRBD2	few	TRBJ2-2	TRBV7-6	TGTGCCAGCAGCTTAGCGCCAGCGGGAAGTGGGGCCGGGGAGCTGTTTTTT	CASSLAPAGSGAGELFF
.	many	TRBJ1-5	TRBV3-1	TGTGCCAGCAGCCAAGATCAGGGAGTTCAGCCCCAGCATTTT	CASSQDQGVQPQHF
.	many	TRBJ2-7	TRBV28	TGTGCCAGCAGTTTTTCCCGGGAGCCCCACGAGCAGTACTTC	CASSFSREPHEQYF
TRBD1	many	TRBJ1-3	TRBV12-3/TRBV12-4	TGTGCCAGCAGTAGGACAGGGGTAGGCTCTGGAAACACCATATATTTT	CASSRTGVGSGNTIYF
TRBD2	many	TRBJ2-3	TRBV5-1	TGCGCCAGCAGCGAACTAGCGGGAGCGGATACGCAGTATTTT	CASSELAGADTQYF
.	.	TRBJ1-1	TRBV20-1	TGCAGTGCTGGGGTCCCCTCCGGGGGAAGTTGGACTGAAGCTTTCTTT	CSAGVPSGGSWTEAFF
.	many	TRBJ1-1	TRBV7-2	TGTGCCAGCAGCTTATGGCGGGCTGAAGCTTTCTTT	CASSLWRAEAFF
.	.	TRBJ2-1	TRBV19	TGTGCCAGTAGTTCGGTGGCCGGGAGTGCCTACAATGAGCAGTTCTTC	CASSSVAGSAYNEQFF
.	many	TRBJ2-3	TRBV13	TGTGCCAGCAGCAAGGGAGATACGCAGTATTTT	CASSKGDTQYF
.	many	TRBJ2-7	TRBV7-9	TGTGCCAGCAGCTTAGCTCAATCCTACGAGCAGTACTTC	CASSLAQSYEQYF
.	few	TRBJ2-1	TRBV6-5	TGTGCCAGCAGTTACCCGGGGGCGCGCGATGAGCAGTTCTTC	CASSYPGARDEQFF
.	.	TRBJ2-7	TRBV19	TGTGCCAGTAGTAGCCAATCGGGACACTACGAGCAGTACTTC	CASSSQSGHYEQYF
.	.	TRBJ2-3	TRBV6-2/TRBV6-3	TGTGCCAGCAGCCCTTTAGAGTGGGATACGCAGTATTTT	CASSPLEWDTQYF
.	.	TRBJ2-3	TRBV6-2/TRBV6-3	TGTGCCAGCAGTGACATGGGTATCACAGATACGCAGTATTTT	CASSDMGITDTQYF
.	many	TRBJ2-5	TRBV10-3	TGTGCCATCAGTGCTTACCAAGAGACCCAGTACTTC	CAISAYQETQYF
.	.	TRBJ2-2	TRBV29-1	TGCAGCGTTGAAGTGCCAGGCACCGGGGAGCTGTTTTTT	CSVEVPGTGELFF
.	few	TRBJ2-5	TRBV29-1	TGCAGCGTTGAAGCTCGCGGCAATCAAGAGACCCAGTACTTC	CSVEARGNQETQYF
.	.	TRBJ2-5	TRBV6-1	TGTGCCACCGGAGGGACAGTTGGAGAGACCCAGTACTTC	CATGGTVGETQYF
TRBD2	many	TRBJ2-7	TRBV7-2	TGTGCCAGCAGCTTACTAGCGGGAGTTTACGAGCAGTACTTC	CASSLLAGVYEQYF
.	.	TRBJ2-7	TRBV5-1	TGCGCCAGCAGCTTGGGGGAAACTAACTACGAGCAGTACTTC	CASSLGETNYEQYF
TRBD2	.	TRBJ2-1	TRBV20-1	TGCAGTGCTAGAGATTATTCCACAACTAGCGGGAGTACCAATGAGCAGTTCTTC	CSARDYSTTSGSTNEQFF